Following are 13 T cell receptor beta chains from one sample sequenced in a study of blood T cell repertoires in COVID-19. Sequencing used immunoSEQ multiplex PCR; TCRdb keeps in-frame clones, though not all of them. In the table there are 380,000 or so clones, 89% of which are singletons. The sequenced sample was peripheral blood. Receptor source: a man in his forties or fifties with acute or convalescent COVID-19.

The rearrangement joins TRBV6-5 to TRBJ2-1; a possible D gene is TRBD1 (5 bases). Germline values: CDR1 MNHEY, CDR2 SVGAGI. CDR3 size: 15 residues. The V end lost 0 bases, the J end lost 6 bases, and 12 bases lay between the germline ends. The CDR3, as DNA: TGTGCCAGCAGTTACTCTGTAAACCAGGGCAATGAGCAGTTCTTC. It yields the protein CASSYSVNQGNEQFF.

The chain uses TRBV7-9 and TRBJ1-2; D remains unclear. Per germline, CDR1 SEHNR and CDR2 FQNEAQ (reference sequence). V lost 1 base, J lost 5 bases, and 14 bases lay in between. The CDR3 consists of 15 residues. CDR3: CASSLDRKSEYGYTF. CDR3 nucleotides: TGTGCCAGCAGCTTAGACAGAAAGAGTGAATATGGCTACACCTTC.

The rearrangement uses TRBV29-1 and TRBJ1-2; 7 positions match TRBD1. The length of the CDR3 is 14 residues. Per the germline V gene, CDR1 is SQVTM and CDR2 is ANQGSEA. Losses at the gene ends were 0 bases for V and 4 bases for J; bases not matched to a gene: 5. For the CDR3, the DNA is TGCAGCGTTGAAGATCTGGCAGGGGGCTATGGCTACACCTTC. Translation: CSVEDLAGGYGYTF.

This chain uses TRBV11-3 with TRBJ2-2; D perhaps matches TRBD2 (6 bases). The CDR3 has 16 amino acids. Between the trimmed V and J ends, which lost 5 bases and 0 bases, there was a span of 13 bases. The germline gives CDR1 SGHNT, CDR2 YENEEA. The CDR3 nucleotides read TGTGCCAGCAGCCCGTGGAGCGGGTCGAACACCGGGGAGCTGTTTTTT. Residues: CASSPWSGSNTGELFF.

The V and J genes are TRBV18 and TRBJ1-2; possible D gene TRBD1, 6 bases. CDR3 size: 13 residues. Trimming shortened V by 2 bases and J by 4 bases, and 8 bases separated the two germline ends. Germline V gene data show CDR1 as KGHSH and CDR2 as LQKENI. CDR3 in amino acids: CASSPRGGYGYTF. CDR3 nucleotide sequence: TGTGCCAGCTCACCAAGGGGGGGCTATGGCTACACCTTC.

CDR3 loop: CAWSVRGEQYF. CDR3 sequence (DNA): TGTGCCTGGAGTGTACGGGGCGAGCAGTACTTC. The gene calls are TRBV30 and TRBJ2-7; tentative D call: TRBD2 (5 bases). Trimming took off 0 bases at V and 6 bases at J, with 6 bases between the two ends. This CDR3 has 11 amino acids. Germline CDR1 reads GTSNPN; CDR2 reads SVGIG (reference sequence).

This clone has a count of ten or more. Within the sample, other DNA sequences also encode this same CDR3. V gene TRBV5-4 combines with J gene TRBJ2-1; 8 bases map to TRBD2. The germline V gene encodes CDR1 SGHNT and CDR2 YYREEE (reference sequence). Trimming removed 4 bases from V and 0 bases from J; junction bases left unmatched: 6. This CDR3 contains 16 residues. CDR3 amino acids: CASSTNSGSSYNEQFF. The CDR3 bases are TGTGCCAGCAGCACCAACAGCGGGAGCTCCTACAATGAGCAGTTCTTC.

This clone is a singleton in its sample. The rearrangement joins TRBV25-1 to TRBJ2-1; D gene ambiguous. V was trimmed by 7 bases and J by 0 bases, leaving 10 bases between them. Germline V CDR1 and CDR2: MGHDK, SYGVNS. The CDR3 loop spans 14 amino acids. CDR3 bases: TGTGCCAGCACCAGAAGTCCCTCCTACAATGAGCAGTTCTTC. Translated: CASTRSPSYNEQFF.

The chain carries TRBV12-3 or TRBV12-4 and TRBJ2-3; D unclear. Trimming left V 6 bases short and J 1 base short, with 8 bases between. There are 13 residues in the CDR3. The CDR3 nucleotides are TGTGCCAGCAGCGAAACAGGCACAGATACGCAGTATTTT. Translating it yields CASSETGTDTQYF.

The J gene is TRBJ2-3, the V gene TRBV9, with TRBD2 identical over 9 bases. V lost 3 bases to trimming and J lost 3 bases; unmatched junction nucleotides: 11. Germline assignment: CDR1 SGDLS and CDR2 YYNGEE. The CDR3 runs to 17 residues. The chain's CDR3 is CASSANRAGGPTDTQYF. The CDR3 DNA reads TGTGCCAGCAGCGCGAATCGGGCGGGAGGGCCGACAGATACGCAGTATTTT.

J is TRBJ2-1 and V is TRBV3-1 (or the pseudogene TRBV3-2); D remains ambiguous. The CDR3 sequence is 22 residues long. Germline V CDR1 and CDR2: LGHDT, YNNKEL (reference sequence). The V end lost 4 bases, the J end lost 0 bases, and 31 bases lay between the germline ends. CDR3 protein: CASSPWPAPADKPSSSYNEQFF. DNA for the CDR3: TGTGCCAGCAGCCCCTGGCCTGCCCCTGCCGATAAACCCTCTAGCTCCTACAATGAGCAGTTCTTC.

V gene TRBV11-1 combines with J gene TRBJ1-6; 7 nucleotides agree with TRBD1. V shed 2 bases, J shed 10 bases, and the junction held 8 bases outside the gene matches. CDR1 is SGHAT, CDR2 FQDESV, per germline (reference sequence). The CDR3 extends over 15 amino acids. CDR3 coding DNA: TGTGCCAGCAGCTTATACGACAGGGATGGATCACCCCTCCACTTT. As protein: CASSLYDRDGSPLHF.

The sample holds one count of this clone. The CDR3 coding sequence is TGTGCCAGCAGGGGCCAGGACGGGAACTACGAGCAGTACTTC. Its translation: CASRGQDGNYEQYF. V usage is TRBV28 and J usage is TRBJ2-7, with D possibly being TRBD2 (5 bases). V was pared by 6 bases and J by 3 bases, with 15 bases between. Germline CDR1 reads MDHEN; CDR2 reads SYDVKM. There are 14 residues in the CDR3. Using reference TRBV28 and TRBJ2-7 for the parts outside the CDR3, the full variable domain is DVKVTQSSRYLVKRTGEKVFLECVQDMDHENMFWYRQDPGLGLRLIYFSYDVKMKEKGDIPEGYSVSREKKERFSLILESASTNQTSMYLCASRGQDGNYEQYFGPGTRLTVT.